This TCR beta chain is drawn from a study of blood T cells in healthy people across ages. Together with a sample-barcoded 5' primer, a J-beta primer mix was included in a second PCR lasting about 7 to 11 cycles. Every cDNA molecule bore a tag from a template-switch adaptor containing 12 random nucleotides. One entry per CDR3 protein results from TCRdb running MiXCR on the 5' RACE reads. The sample includes fewer than 2 million distinct CDR3 sequences, about two fifths of them seen just once. Study findings and constraints: Getting older went along with TCR beta diversity per million T cells dropping roughly linearly.

This clonotype was counted only a few times. Its matching antigen is unknown. Looked up from germline, CDR1 is SGDLS and CDR2 is YYNGEE. The CDR3 loop spans 14 amino acids. Per sample, extraction of total RNA gave at least 6 micrograms in every case. The chain recombines TRBV9 with TRBJ2-4; D uncertain. The tail of the sequence fits TRBJ2-7 better, so the J call may be wrong. The sample comprised blood. The source is a human donor in good health. The CDR3 region has the DNA TGTGCCAGCAGCGTAGCTAGTGTTATGTACGAGCAGTACTTC. Protein product: CASSVASVMYEQYF.